A selection of T cell receptor beta chains follows, all from one sample in a study of follicular helper T cells after annual influenza vaccination. TCRdb's table, derived via immunoSEQ multiplex PCR, lists solely in-frame clones and lacks some. The sample comprises more than 8,500 clones, nearly 85% of which are singletons, and about 1.5% rests with the top ten. This sample comprised CXCR5+ CD38- circulating T follicular helper cells from blood, obtained on the day of influenza vaccination. These receptors were obtained from an adult who received the influenza vaccine. Both conserved end residues are trimmed from each CDR3. D genes are given only for firm matches. Expanded clones are given a class, and other clones once, few, many or no size at all.

clone_size: -
v_call: TRBV5-1
d_call: -
cdr3_length: 12
cdr3_aa: ASSPGVGSPNNT

clone_size: -
v_call: TRBV15
d_call: TRBD2
cdr3_length: 14
cdr3_aa: ATSRDGGIAGREQF

clone_size: -
v_call: TRBV5-1
d_call: -
cdr3_length: 11
cdr3_aa: ASKGGRNTEAF

clone_size: -
v_call: TRBV19
d_call: -
cdr3_length: 12
cdr3_aa: ASSIDSSYYGYT

clone_size: -
v_call: TRBV2
d_call: TRBD2
cdr3_length: 12
cdr3_aa: ASHVLAGADTQY

clone_size: -
v_call: TRBV23-1
d_call: -
cdr3_length: 14
cdr3_aa: ASSRTVRGRQETQY

clone_size: once
v_call: TRBV7-3
d_call: -
cdr3_length: 12
cdr3_aa: ASSDLGLNTEAF

clone_size: few
v_call: TRBV9
d_call: -
cdr3_length: 11
cdr3_aa: ASSGAGRGELF

clone_size: -
v_call: TRBV2
d_call: -
cdr3_length: 11
cdr3_aa: ASSKSSRGTQY

clone_size: -
v_call: TRBV11-3
d_call: TRBD1
cdr3_length: 14
cdr3_aa: ASSSGTGQSNTEAF

clone_size: -
v_call: TRBV6-5
d_call: TRBD1
cdr3_length: 11
cdr3_aa: ASRRTGKETQY

clone_size: -
v_call: TRBV7-3
d_call: -
cdr3_length: 11
cdr3_aa: ASSLGQHTEAF

clone_size: -
v_call: TRBV5-1
d_call: TRBD2
cdr3_length: 12
cdr3_aa: ASSSGGGDYEQY

clone_size: -
v_call: TRBV11-2
d_call: -
cdr3_length: 12
cdr3_aa: ASSPDYLTGEQF

clone_size: -
v_call: TRBV18
d_call: TRBD1
cdr3_length: 13
cdr3_aa: ASSPTGTGVETQY

clone_size: -
v_call: TRBV27
d_call: TRBD2
cdr3_length: 13
cdr3_aa: ASSPGTSGDNEQF

clone_size: -
v_call: TRBV4-2
d_call: -
cdr3_length: 11
cdr3_aa: ASSQGRAAEAF

clone_size: -
v_call: TRBV5-5
d_call: TRBD1
cdr3_length: 13
cdr3_aa: ASSRTGGNADTQY

clone_size: once
v_call: TRBV7-6
d_call: -
cdr3_length: 9
cdr3_aa: ASSSLRTQY

clone_size: -
v_call: TRBV19
d_call: -
cdr3_length: 12
cdr3_aa: ASRKGPTSSEAF

clone_size: -
v_call: TRBV10-3
d_call: -
cdr3_length: 17
cdr3_aa: AISESARPGKTNTGELF

clone_size: -
v_call: TRBV13
d_call: -
cdr3_length: 12
cdr3_aa: ASSQSRKSYGYT

clone_size: -
v_call: TRBV5-1
d_call: -
cdr3_length: 12
cdr3_aa: ASSFGGGGTEAF

clone_size: -
v_call: TRBV5-1
d_call: -
cdr3_length: 13
cdr3_aa: ASSLAGGAATEAF

clone_size: -
v_call: TRBV4-2
d_call: -
cdr3_length: 12
cdr3_aa: ASSQDRLAYEQY

clone_size: -
v_call: TRBV28
d_call: -
cdr3_length: 13
cdr3_aa: ASSLWVRGSYEQY

clone_size: -
v_call: TRBV28
d_call: -
cdr3_length: 10
cdr3_aa: ASSSRLWEQY

clone_size: -
v_call: TRBV28
d_call: -
cdr3_length: 9
cdr3_aa: ASSFSRVQY

clone_size: -
v_call: TRBV11-2
d_call: TRBD2
cdr3_length: 14
cdr3_aa: ASSLGLSGALYEQY

clone_size: -
v_call: TRBV7-9
d_call: -
cdr3_length: 14
cdr3_aa: ASSPSAPLHTGELF

clone_size: -
v_call: TRBV6-6
d_call: -
cdr3_length: 12
cdr3_aa: ASSYPGGEAEAF

clone_size: -
v_call: TRBV6-1
d_call: -
cdr3_length: 13
cdr3_aa: ASGRLLDSDYAQY

clone_size: -
v_call: TRBV15
d_call: TRBD1
cdr3_length: 12
cdr3_aa: ATSRAQGTGGYT

clone_size: few
v_call: TRBV7-9
d_call: -
cdr3_length: 13
cdr3_aa: ASSLTGITNQPQH

clone_size: -
v_call: TRBV18
d_call: -
cdr3_length: 14
cdr3_aa: ASSPGAITTNEKLF

clone_size: -
v_call: TRBV25-1
d_call: -
cdr3_length: 13
cdr3_aa: ASSNRARSYNEQF

clone_size: -
v_call: TRBV21-1
d_call: -
cdr3_length: 14
cdr3_aa: ASSKALRGRDYGYT

clone_size: -
v_call: TRBV5-1
d_call: -
cdr3_length: 15
cdr3_aa: ASTTGPSPSSGNTIY

clone_size: once
v_call: TRBV2
d_call: TRBD1
cdr3_length: 13
cdr3_aa: ASSESRDRGSGYT

clone_size: -
v_call: TRBV18
d_call: TRBD1
cdr3_length: 12
cdr3_aa: ASSYDRGNQPQH

clone_size: -
v_call: TRBV28
d_call: -
cdr3_length: 12
cdr3_aa: ASSSPGSRREQF

clone_size: -
v_call: TRBV28
d_call: -
cdr3_length: 13
cdr3_aa: ASSLMGVIGNEQF

clone_size: -
v_call: TRBV5-4
d_call: TRBD1
cdr3_length: 14
cdr3_aa: ASKINTGTGYTEAF

clone_size: -
v_call: TRBV2
d_call: TRBD2
cdr3_length: 13
cdr3_aa: ASSEGLAGVDTQY

clone_size: -
v_call: TRBV18
d_call: -
cdr3_length: 11
cdr3_aa: ASSPGPGDGYT

clone_size: once
v_call: TRBV27
d_call: TRBD1
cdr3_length: 15
cdr3_aa: ASSSYGQASRNYGYT

clone_size: -
v_call: TRBV18
d_call: TRBD1
cdr3_length: 18
cdr3_aa: ASSPRDGLTTGGGPDTQY

clone_size: -
v_call: TRBV28
d_call: TRBD1
cdr3_length: 14
cdr3_aa: ASSPPSGTGRYGYT

clone_size: -
v_call: TRBV7-8
d_call: -
cdr3_length: 9
cdr3_aa: ASSFRDTQY

clone_size: -
v_call: TRBV5-1
d_call: -
cdr3_length: 14
cdr3_aa: ASSLVARGRNTEAF

clone_size: -
v_call: TRBV10-3
d_call: TRBD1
cdr3_length: 12
cdr3_aa: AISPGQGAAEQY

clone_size: -
v_call: TRBV23-1
d_call: -
cdr3_length: 17
cdr3_aa: ASSPRRQYSEGGNYGYT

clone_size: few
v_call: TRBV19
d_call: TRBD2
cdr3_length: 14
cdr3_aa: ASSTRLAGSSNEQF

clone_size: -
v_call: TRBV5-1
d_call: -
cdr3_length: 14
cdr3_aa: ASSLDPSGSGNTIY